This passage covers 21 T cell receptor beta chains from one sample sequenced in a study of identifying expanded T cells in peripheral blood (dated by TCRdb to the late 2010s). The receptor library was made with the immunoSEQ multiplex PCR assay. TCRdb carries this immuneACCESS record with in-frame sequences only. Its versions omit some clonotypes, under half of them owing to an unresolved V gene in the studies checked, with the rest unexplained. For this sample there are about 58,000 clones; around 83% appear just once. Roughly 18% of the sample comes from the top ten. The sample was blood. These TCRs come from a person aged 18-70 years in good health.

As DNA, the CDR3 is TGCGCCAGCAGGCGGACAACAGGGGTCGGGGGCACTGAAGCTTTCTTT. Residues: CASRRTTGVGGTEAFF. This chain uses TRBV5-1 with TRBJ1-1, with TRBD1 matching over 7 bases. Losses at the gene ends were 5 bases for V and 4 bases for J; bases not matched to a gene: 14. Germline V gene data show CDR1 as SGHRS and CDR2 as YFSETQ. The CDR3 contains 16 residues.

The chain recombines TRBV5-1 with TRBJ2-5; D assignment may be TRBD1 or TRBD2 (6 bases each). The CDR3 covers 13 residues. V dropped 5 bases and J dropped 4 bases, with 12 bases sitting between them. The germline V gene has CDR1 SGHRS and CDR2 YFSETQ. CDR3 nucleotides: TGCGCCAGCAGAGGGGGGTCCGGAGAGACCCAGTACTTC. Its protein is CASRGGSGETQYF.

The V gene is TRBV30, the J gene TRBJ2-3; no clear D. V dropped 2 bases and J dropped 3 bases, with 9 bases sitting between them. CDR1 and CDR2 (germline): GTSNPN, SVGIG (reference sequence). This CDR3 spans 13 amino acids. The DNA of the CDR3 is TGTGCCTGGAGTTTCGGACGGACAGATACGCAGTATTTT. Its translation: CAWSFGRTDTQYF.

A single count supports this clone. The chain joins TRBV10-3 to TRBJ2-1, with TRBD2 matching 8 bases. With 0 bases clipped from V and 5 bases from J, the junction kept 6 bases outside the gene matches. Germline CDR1 and CDR2: ENHRY and SYGVKD. The CDR3 covers 16 residues. The CDR3, as DNA: TGTGCCATCAGTGAGTCGAAGAGCGGGGGTAACAATGAGCAGTTCTTC. It codes for CAISESKSGGNNEQFF.

The chain has TRBV29-1 and TRBJ2-3; no reliable D call. The CDR3 extends over 14 amino acids. V lost 4 bases and J lost 6, with 17 bases in between. The germline gives CDR1 SQVTM, CDR2 ANQGSEA. CDR3 sequence reads: CSVAASLGTDTQYF. DNA for the CDR3: TGCAGCGTTGCGGCCAGCTTAGGTACCGATACGCAGTATTTT.

This chain uses TRBV7-8 with TRBJ2-5; D is possibly TRBD2 (6 bases). V lost 1 base to trimming and J lost 1 base, with 7 bases between them. The germline V gene encodes CDR1 SGHVS and CDR2 FQNEAQ. The CDR3 runs 14 residues. As DNA, the CDR3 is TGTGCCAGCAGCTTAGGGGGGGTCCAAGAGACCCAGTACTTC. It translates to CASSLGGVQETQYF.

The chain has TRBV7-2 and TRBJ2-1; 9 positions match TRBD2. J was trimmed by 4 bases and V by 4 bases; bases with no gene match: 2. This CDR3 is built from 14 residues. CDR1 is SGHTA, CDR2 FQGNSA, per germline. The CDR3 protein is CASSSAGGYNEQFF. CDR3 nucleotide sequence: TGTGCCAGCAGCTCGGCGGGAGGGTACAATGAGCAGTTCTTC.

This clone showed up just once. The gene calls are TRBV18 and TRBJ1-5, with D unclear. CDR1 is KGHSH, CDR2 LQKENI, per germline. V dropped 5 bases and J dropped 5 bases, with 10 bases sitting between them. The CDR3 contains 13 residues. This CDR3 is CASSTAGDQPQHF. The CDR3 DNA reads as TGTGCCAGCTCAACGGCAGGCGATCAGCCCCAGCATTTT.

The chain is built from TRBV30 and TRBJ1-1; D is possibly TRBD1 (6 bases). The CDR3 is made up of 13 amino acids. CDR1 is GTSNPN, CDR2 SVGIG, per germline (reference sequence). The V and J ends lost 5 bases and 0 bases respectively, with 10 bases between them. The CDR3: CAWSGQLNTEAFF. The DNA of the CDR3 is TGTGCCTGGTCCGGACAGCTGAACACTGAAGCTTTCTTT.

This clone has a handful of counts. The chain is built from TRBV30 and TRBJ1-1; possibly TRBD1 for D (6 bases). Germline assignment: CDR1 GTSNPN and CDR2 SVGIG (reference sequence). Trimming pared 1 base from V and 2 bases from J, leaving 11 bases between. There are 14 residues in the CDR3. In DNA, the CDR3 is TGTGCCTGGAGTGCAGGGGAAGCTAACACTGAAGCTTTCTTT. It codes for CAWSAGEANTEAFF.

V gene TRBV30 combines with J gene TRBJ2-1; 10 bases are a match to TRBD2. Germline values: CDR1 GTSNPN, CDR2 SVGIG (reference sequence). The CDR3 extends over 13 amino acids. Trimming at V came to 5 bases and at J to 8 bases, leaving 6 bases not matched to a gene. This CDR3 reads CAWLAGDSDEQFF. DNA for the CDR3: TGTGCCTGGCTAGCGGGGGATTCGGATGAGCAGTTCTTC.

V gene TRBV5-6 combines with J gene TRBJ1-6; a weak D match, TRBD1 (6 bases). V lost 4 bases to trimming and J lost 5 bases, with 16 bases between them. CDR3 length: 16 amino acids. CDR1 and CDR2 from the germline V gene are SGHDT and YYEEEE. The CDR3 sequence: CASSLQGSLNNSPLHF. The CDR3 bases are TGTGCCAGCAGCCTACAGGGATCTCTCAATAATTCACCCCTCCACTTT.

The chain has TRBV6-5 and TRBJ2-7, with a possible D match to TRBD1 (6 bases). Deletions cut 6 bases from V and 2 bases from J, with 11 bases between. From germline, CDR1 is MNHEY and CDR2 SVGAGI. The CDR3 sequence is 13 residues long. In nucleotides, the CDR3 is TGTGCCAGCAGACGAGGGGGACCCTACGAGCAGTACTTC. Translating gives CASRRGGPYEQYF.

Here the CDR3 DNA reads TGCAGCGCGAGAACCGGGACAGTCTACTATGGCTACACCTTC. Amino acid sequence: CSARTGTVYYGYTF. The V gene is TRBV29-1, the J gene TRBJ1-2; 7 nucleotides align to TRBD1. V was pared by 7 bases and J by 3 bases, with 11 bases of the junction left unmatched. CDR1 SQVTM and CDR2 ANQGSEA come from the germline V gene. This CDR3 contains 14 residues.

This clone occurred a few times. This chain connects TRBV9 to TRBJ2-3; 8 bases match TRBD1. CDR1 and CDR2 from the germline V gene are SGDLS and YYNGEE. This CDR3 spans 14 amino acids. V was clipped by 0 bases and J by 4 bases; unmatched bases: 1. This chain's CDR3 is CASSVEGQADTQYF. In DNA, the CDR3 is TGTGCCAGCAGCGTAGAGGGACAGGCAGATACGCAGTATTTT.

V is TRBV2 and J is TRBJ2-3; the match to TRBD1 covers 9 bases. In germline, CDR1 is SNHLY, CDR2 FYNNEI. The length of the CDR3 is 14 residues. The V gene end was trimmed by 6 bases and the J gene end by 1 base; junction bases not matched to a gene: 2. The CDR3 spells CASRRTGGTDTQYF. The CDR3 coding sequence is TGTGCCAGCAGGAGGACAGGGGGCACAGATACGCAGTATTTT.

CDR3 sequence (DNA): TGTGCCAGTAGTAAAGGCGGGAGGGCCTACGAGCAGTACTTC. This gives the protein CASSKGGRAYEQYF. The chain links TRBV19 to TRBJ2-7; 9 nucleotides match TRBD2. V lost 4 bases to trimming and J lost 2 bases; unmatched junction nucleotides: 3. The CDR3 covers 14 residues. Germline CDR1 reads LNHDA; CDR2 reads SQIVND (reference sequence).

A single count supports this clone. This chain uses TRBV6-1 with TRBJ2-7; the D call may be TRBD1 or TRBD2 (5 bases each). The CDR3 is made up of 15 amino acids. V lost 4 bases, J lost 3 bases, and 16 bases lay in between. CDR1 and CDR2 from the germline V gene are MNHNS and SASEGT. CDR3 amino acids: CASSVDSHRGYEQYF. The CDR3 DNA reads TGTGCCAGCAGTGTTGACAGTCACCGGGGCTACGAGCAGTACTTC.

The chain uses TRBV5-6 and TRBJ2-5; TRBD2 is a possible D gene (7 bases). CDR3 length equals 14 residues. Per germline, CDR1 SGHDT and CDR2 YYEEEE. The germline V and J ends were trimmed by 2 bases and 1 base, with 9 bases remaining between them. The CDR3: CASSLGGAQETQYF. In nucleotides, the CDR3 is TGTGCCAGCAGCTTAGGGGGGGCCCAAGAGACCCAGTACTTC.

The CDR3 region has the DNA TGTGCCAGCAGACCTCCCCTAGCGGGTGCAGAGACCCAGTACTTC. It codes for CASRPPLAGAETQYF. This sequence joins TRBV6-5 and TRBJ2-5, with 8 bases lining up with TRBD2. The CDR3 extends over 15 amino acids. Germline V gene lookup returns CDR1 MNHEY and CDR2 SVGAGI. The V and J ends lost 6 bases and 4 bases, in that order; junction bases with no gene match: 10.

In this sample, this clone turned up a few times. The J gene is TRBJ1-4, the V gene TRBV6-1; D is possibly TRBD1 (5 bases). The CDR3 has 15 residues. Trimming removed 10 bases at V and 8 bases at J, with 23 bases between. The V gene's germline CDR1 is MNHNS and CDR2 SASEGT. CDR3 in amino acids: CATRPVGGVEEKLFF. In DNA form, the CDR3 reads TGTGCCACCAGGCCCGTGGGGGGAGTAGAGGAAAAACTGTTTTTT.